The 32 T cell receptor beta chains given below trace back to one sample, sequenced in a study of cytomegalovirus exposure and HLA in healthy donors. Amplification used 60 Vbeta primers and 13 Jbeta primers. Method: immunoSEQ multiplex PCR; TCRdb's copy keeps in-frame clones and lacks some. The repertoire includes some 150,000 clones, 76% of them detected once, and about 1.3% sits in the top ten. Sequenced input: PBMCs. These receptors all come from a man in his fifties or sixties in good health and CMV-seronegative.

CDR3 in DNA: TGTGCCAGCAGCCGCCGGGACTACCCCTACAATGAGCAGTTCTTC. Translated: CASSRRDYPYNEQFF. The chain uses TRBV7-9 and TRBJ2-1; 7 bases map to TRBD2. There are 15 residues in the CDR3. Germline loops: CDR1 SEHNR, CDR2 FQNEAQ (reference sequence). With 5 bases clipped from V and 2 bases from J, the junction kept 6 bases outside the gene matches.

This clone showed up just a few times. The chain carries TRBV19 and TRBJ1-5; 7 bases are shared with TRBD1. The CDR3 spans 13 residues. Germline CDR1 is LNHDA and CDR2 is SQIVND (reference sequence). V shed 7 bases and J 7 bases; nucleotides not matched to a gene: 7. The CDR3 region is CASTAVQGQPQHF. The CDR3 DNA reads TGTGCCAGTACCGCCGTACAGGGGCAGCCCCAGCATTTT.

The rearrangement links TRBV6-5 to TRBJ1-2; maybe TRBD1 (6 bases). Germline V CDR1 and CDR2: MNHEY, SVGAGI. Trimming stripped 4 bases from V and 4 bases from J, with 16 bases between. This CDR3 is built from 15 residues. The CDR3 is CASSLLQGDGYGYTF. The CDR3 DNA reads TGTGCCAGCAGTTTATTACAGGGCGACGGCTATGGCTACACCTTC.

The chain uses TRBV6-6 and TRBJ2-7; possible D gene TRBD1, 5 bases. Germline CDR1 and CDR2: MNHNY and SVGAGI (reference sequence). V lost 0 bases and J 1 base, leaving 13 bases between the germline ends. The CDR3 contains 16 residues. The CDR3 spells CASSYSSTQASYEQYF. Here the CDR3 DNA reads TGTGCCAGCAGTTACTCGAGTACACAGGCGTCCTACGAGCAGTACTTC.

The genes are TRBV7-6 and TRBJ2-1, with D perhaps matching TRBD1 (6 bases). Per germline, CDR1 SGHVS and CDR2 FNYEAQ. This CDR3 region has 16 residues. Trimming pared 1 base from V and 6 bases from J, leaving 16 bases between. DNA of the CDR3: TGTGCCAGCAGCTTAGGTGGCAGGGGCTTTTTCAATGAGCAGTTCTTC. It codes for CASSLGGRGFFNEQFF.

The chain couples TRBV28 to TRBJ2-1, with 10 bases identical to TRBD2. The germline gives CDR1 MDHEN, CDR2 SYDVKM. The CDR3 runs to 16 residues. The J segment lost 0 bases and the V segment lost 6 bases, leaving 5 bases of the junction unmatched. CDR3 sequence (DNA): TGTGCCAGCAGGATTGCTAGCGGGGGCTCCTACAATGAGCAGTTCTTC. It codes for CASRIASGGSYNEQFF.

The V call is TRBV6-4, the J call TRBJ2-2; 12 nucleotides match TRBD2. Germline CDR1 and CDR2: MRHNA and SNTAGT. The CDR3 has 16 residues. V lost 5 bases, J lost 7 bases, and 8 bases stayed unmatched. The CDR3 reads CASSSGLAGRIGELFF. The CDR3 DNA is TGTGCCAGCAGTTCCGGACTAGCGGGGAGGATCGGGGAGCTGTTTTTT.

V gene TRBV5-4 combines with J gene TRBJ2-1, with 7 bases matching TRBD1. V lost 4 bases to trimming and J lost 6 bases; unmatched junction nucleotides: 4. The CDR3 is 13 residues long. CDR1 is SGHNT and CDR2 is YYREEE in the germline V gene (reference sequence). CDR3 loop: CASSRQGLNEQFF. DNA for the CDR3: TGTGCCAGCAGCCGACAGGGCCTCAATGAGCAGTTCTTC.

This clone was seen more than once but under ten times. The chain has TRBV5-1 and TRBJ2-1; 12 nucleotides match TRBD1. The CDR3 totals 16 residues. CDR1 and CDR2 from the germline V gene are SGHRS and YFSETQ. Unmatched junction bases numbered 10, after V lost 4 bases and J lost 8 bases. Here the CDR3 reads CASSQQGQGASDEQFF. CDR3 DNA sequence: TGCGCCAGCAGCCAGCAGGGACAGGGGGCATCGGATGAGCAGTTCTTC.

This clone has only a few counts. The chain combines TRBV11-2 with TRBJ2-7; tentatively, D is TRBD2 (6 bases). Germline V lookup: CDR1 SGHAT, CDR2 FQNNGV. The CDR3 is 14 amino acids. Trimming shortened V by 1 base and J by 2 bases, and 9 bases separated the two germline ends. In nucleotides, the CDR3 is TGTGCCAGCAGCTTAGTGGAGGGGACCTACGAGCAGTACTTC. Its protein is CASSLVEGTYEQYF.

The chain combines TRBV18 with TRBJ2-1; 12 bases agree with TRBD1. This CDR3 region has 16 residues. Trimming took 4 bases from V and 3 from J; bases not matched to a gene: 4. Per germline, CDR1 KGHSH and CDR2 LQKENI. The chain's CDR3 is CASSQGQGAVYNEQFF. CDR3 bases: TGTGCCAGCTCACAGGGACAGGGGGCTGTCTACAATGAGCAGTTCTTC.

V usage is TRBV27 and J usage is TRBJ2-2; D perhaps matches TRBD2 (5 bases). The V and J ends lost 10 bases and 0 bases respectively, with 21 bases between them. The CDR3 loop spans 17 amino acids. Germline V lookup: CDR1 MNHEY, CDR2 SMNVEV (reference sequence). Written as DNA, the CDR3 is TGTGCCACCATGGTCTCAGCGGAACCGACGAACACCGGGGAGCTGTTTTTT. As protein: CATMVSAEPTNTGELFF.

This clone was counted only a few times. Written as DNA, the CDR3 is TGTGCCAGTAGTATAAGGGGGCGGGATGAAAAACTGTTTTTT. It codes for CASSIRGRDEKLFF. The rearrangement joins TRBV19 to TRBJ1-4, with TRBD1 identical over 7 bases. CDR1 and CDR2 from the germline V gene are LNHDA and SQIVND (reference sequence). The CDR3 runs 14 residues. Trimming cost V 2 bases and J 6 bases; bases outside gene matches: 3.

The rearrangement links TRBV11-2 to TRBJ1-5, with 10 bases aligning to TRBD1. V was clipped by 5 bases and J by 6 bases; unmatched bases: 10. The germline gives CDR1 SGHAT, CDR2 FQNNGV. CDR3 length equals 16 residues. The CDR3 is CASSPRTGGFTQPQHF. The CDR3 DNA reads TGTGCCAGCAGCCCGAGGACAGGGGGGTTCACTCAGCCCCAGCATTTT.

This CDR3 is CASSQVGGESSYEQYF. Here the CDR3 DNA reads TGCGCCAGCAGCCAAGTAGGAGGAGAAAGCTCCTACGAGCAGTACTTC. The V call is TRBV4-3, the J call TRBJ2-7; tentatively, D is TRBD2 (5 bases). The germline CDR1 and CDR2 sequences are LGHNA and YSLEER. V dropped 1 base and J dropped 0 bases, with 13 bases sitting between them. This CDR3 has 16 amino acids.

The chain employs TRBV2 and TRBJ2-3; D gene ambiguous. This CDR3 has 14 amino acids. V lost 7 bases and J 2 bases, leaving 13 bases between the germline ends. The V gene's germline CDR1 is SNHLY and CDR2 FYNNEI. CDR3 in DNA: TGTGCCAGCACGGAGCGCGGTCTCACAGATACGCAGTATTTT. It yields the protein CASTERGLTDTQYF.

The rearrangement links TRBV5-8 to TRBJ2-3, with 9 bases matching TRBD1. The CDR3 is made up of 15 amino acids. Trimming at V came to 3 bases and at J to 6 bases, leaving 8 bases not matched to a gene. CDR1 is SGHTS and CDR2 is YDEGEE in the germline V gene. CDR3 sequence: CASSSRDRVSDTQYF. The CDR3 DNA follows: TGTGCCAGCAGCTCCCGGGACAGGGTATCTGATACGCAGTATTTT.

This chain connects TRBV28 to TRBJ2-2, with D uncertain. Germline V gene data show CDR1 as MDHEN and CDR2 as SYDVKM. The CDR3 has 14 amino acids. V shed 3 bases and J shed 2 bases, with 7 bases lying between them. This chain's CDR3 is CASSFRPNTGELFF. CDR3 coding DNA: TGTGCCAGCAGTTTCAGGCCAAACACCGGGGAGCTGTTTTTT.

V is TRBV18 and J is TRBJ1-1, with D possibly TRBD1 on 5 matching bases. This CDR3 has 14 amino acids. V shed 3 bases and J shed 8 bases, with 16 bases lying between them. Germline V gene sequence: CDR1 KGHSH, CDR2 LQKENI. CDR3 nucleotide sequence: TGTGCCAGCTCACCGTCGGAGGGGCGGGTAGAAGCTTTCTTT. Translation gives CASSPSEGRVEAFF.

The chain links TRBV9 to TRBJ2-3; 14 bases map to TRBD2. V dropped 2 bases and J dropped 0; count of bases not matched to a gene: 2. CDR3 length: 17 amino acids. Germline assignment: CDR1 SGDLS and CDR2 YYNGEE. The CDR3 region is CASSVTSGGASTDTQYF. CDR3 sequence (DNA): TGTGCCAGCAGCGTGACTAGCGGGGGGGCTAGCACAGATACGCAGTATTTT.

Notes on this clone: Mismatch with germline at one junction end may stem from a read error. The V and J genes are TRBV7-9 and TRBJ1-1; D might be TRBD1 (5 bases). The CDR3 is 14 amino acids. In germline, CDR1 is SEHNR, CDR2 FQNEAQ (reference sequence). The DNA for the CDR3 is TGTTCCAGCAGCCAGCAGGGAGGTGGGACTGAAGCTTTCTTT. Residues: CSSSQQGGGTEAFF.

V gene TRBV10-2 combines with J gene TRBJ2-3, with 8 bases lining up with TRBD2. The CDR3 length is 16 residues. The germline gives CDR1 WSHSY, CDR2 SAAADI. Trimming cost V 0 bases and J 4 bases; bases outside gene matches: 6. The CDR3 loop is CASSESGGLVSDTQYF. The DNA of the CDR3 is TGCGCCAGCAGTGAGTCAGGGGGACTAGTCTCAGATACGCAGTATTTT.

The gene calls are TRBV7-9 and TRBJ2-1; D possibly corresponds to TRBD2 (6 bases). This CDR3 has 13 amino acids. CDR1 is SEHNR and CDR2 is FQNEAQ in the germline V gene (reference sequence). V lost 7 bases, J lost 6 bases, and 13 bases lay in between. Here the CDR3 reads CASTIGGLNEQFF. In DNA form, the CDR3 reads TGTGCCAGCACCATTGGAGGGCTCAATGAGCAGTTCTTC. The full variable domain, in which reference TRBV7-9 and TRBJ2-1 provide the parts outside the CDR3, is DTGVSQNPRHKITKRGQNVTFRCDPISEHNRLYWYRQTLGQGPEFLTYFQNEAQLEKSRLLSDRFSAERPKGSFSTLEIQRTEQGDSAMYLCASTIGGLNEQFFGPGTRLTVL.

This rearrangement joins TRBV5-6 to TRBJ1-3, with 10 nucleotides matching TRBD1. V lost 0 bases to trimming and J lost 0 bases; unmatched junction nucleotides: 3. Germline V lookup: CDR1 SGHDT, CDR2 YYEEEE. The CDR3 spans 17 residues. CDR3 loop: CASSLGQGAVSGNTIYF. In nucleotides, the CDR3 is TGTGCCAGCAGCTTGGGACAGGGGGCAGTCTCTGGAAACACCATATATTTT. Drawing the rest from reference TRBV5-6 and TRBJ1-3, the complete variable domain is DAGVTQSPTHLIKTRGQQVTLRCSPKSGHDTVSWYQQALGQGPQFIFQYYEEEERQRGNFPDRFSGHQFPNYSSELNVNALLLGDSALYLCASSLGQGAVSGNTIYFGEGSWLTVV.

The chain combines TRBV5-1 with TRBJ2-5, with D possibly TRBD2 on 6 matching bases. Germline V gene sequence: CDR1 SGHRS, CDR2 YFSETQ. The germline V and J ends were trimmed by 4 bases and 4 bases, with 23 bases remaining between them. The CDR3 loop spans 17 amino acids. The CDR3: CASSRNPPGSGGETQYF. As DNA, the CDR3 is TGCGCCAGCAGCCGAAACCCCCCTGGTAGCGGAGGAGAGACCCAGTACTTC.

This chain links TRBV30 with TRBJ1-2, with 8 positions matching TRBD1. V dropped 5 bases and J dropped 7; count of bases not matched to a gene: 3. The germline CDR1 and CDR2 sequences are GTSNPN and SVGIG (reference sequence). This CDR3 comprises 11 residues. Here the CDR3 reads CAWGQGSGYTF. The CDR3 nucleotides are TGTGCCTGGGGACAGGGCTCTGGCTACACCTTC.

The CDR3 protein is CASSVAGAELEQYF. DNA for the CDR3: TGTGCCAGCAGCGTAGCTGGGGCGGAGCTCGAGCAGTACTTC. The chain uses TRBV9 and TRBJ2-7, with TRBD1 as a possible D gene (5 bases). The V gene lost 0 bases and the J gene lost 6 bases, with 13 bases spanning the gap. Germline CDR1 reads SGDLS; CDR2 reads YYNGEE. The CDR3 is made up of 14 amino acids.

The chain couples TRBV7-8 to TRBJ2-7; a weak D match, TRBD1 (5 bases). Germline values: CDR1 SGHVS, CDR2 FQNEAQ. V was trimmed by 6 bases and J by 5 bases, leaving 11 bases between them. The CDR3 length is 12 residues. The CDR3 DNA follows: TGTGCCAGCAGAGGGCTGGGGCACGAGCAGTACTTC. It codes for CASRGLGHEQYF.

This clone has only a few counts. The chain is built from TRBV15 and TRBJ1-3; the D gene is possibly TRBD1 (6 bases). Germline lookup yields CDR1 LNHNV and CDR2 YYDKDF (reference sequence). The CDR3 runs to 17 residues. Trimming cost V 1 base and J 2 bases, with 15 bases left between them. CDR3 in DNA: TGTGCCACCAGCAGAGTCGGTTTGGGGGCAGCTGGAAACACCATATATTTT. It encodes CATSRVGLGAAGNTIYF.

DNA for the CDR3: TGTGCCATTCAGATAGCGGGGCGCTACAATGAGCAGTTCTTC. As protein: CAIQIAGRYNEQFF. The rearrangement uses TRBV6-1 and TRBJ2-1; TRBD2 aligns across 8 bases. The CDR3 consists of 14 residues. CDR1 and CDR2 from the germline V gene are MNHNS and SASEGT. V lost 10 bases to trimming and J lost 3 bases; unmatched junction nucleotides: 8.

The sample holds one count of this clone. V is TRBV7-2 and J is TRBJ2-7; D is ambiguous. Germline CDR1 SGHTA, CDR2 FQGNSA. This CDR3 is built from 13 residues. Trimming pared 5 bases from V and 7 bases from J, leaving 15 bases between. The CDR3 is CASSQFNNQEQYF. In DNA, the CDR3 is TGTGCCAGCAGCCAGTTCAACAATCAGGAGCAGTACTTC.

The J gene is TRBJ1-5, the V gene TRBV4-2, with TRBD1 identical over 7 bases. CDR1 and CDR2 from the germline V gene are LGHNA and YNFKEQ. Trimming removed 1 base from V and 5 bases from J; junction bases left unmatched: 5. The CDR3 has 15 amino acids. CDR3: CASSQAGQLYQPQHF. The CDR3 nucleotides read TGTGCCAGCAGCCAAGCGGGACAGCTTTATCAGCCCCAGCATTTT.